This T cell receptor beta chain was captured by sequencing in a study of blood T cell repertoires in COVID-19. The CDR3 runs to 11 residues. V was trimmed by 3 bases and J by 9 bases, leaving 6 bases between them. Germline CDR1 and CDR2: LNHDA and SQIVND (reference sequence). Only one count was recorded for this clone. Sequenced by immunoSEQ multiplex PCR; TCRdb stores in-frame clones only, minus some. In the table there are approximately 220,000 clones, 86% of which are singletons. Input material: peripheral blood. The TCR originated in a woman aged 50 to 60 with acute or convalescent COVID-19. The chain is built from TRBV19 and TRBJ1-5; unclear D gene. The CDR3 here is CASSIRGPQHF. The CDR3 DNA reads as TGTGCCAGTAGTATCAGAGGGCCCCAGCATTTT.